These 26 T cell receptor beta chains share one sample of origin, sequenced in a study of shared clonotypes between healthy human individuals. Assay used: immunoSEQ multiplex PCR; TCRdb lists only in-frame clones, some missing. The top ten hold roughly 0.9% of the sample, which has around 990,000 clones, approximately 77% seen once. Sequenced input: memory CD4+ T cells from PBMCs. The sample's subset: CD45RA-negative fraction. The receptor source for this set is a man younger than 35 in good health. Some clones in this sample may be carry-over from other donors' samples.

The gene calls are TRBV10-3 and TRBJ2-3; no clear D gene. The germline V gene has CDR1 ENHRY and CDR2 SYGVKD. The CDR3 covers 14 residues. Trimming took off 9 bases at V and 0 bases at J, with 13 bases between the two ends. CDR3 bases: TGTGCCATAAAGGGCGGCACTAGCACAGATACGCAGTATTTT. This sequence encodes CAIKGGTSTDTQYF.

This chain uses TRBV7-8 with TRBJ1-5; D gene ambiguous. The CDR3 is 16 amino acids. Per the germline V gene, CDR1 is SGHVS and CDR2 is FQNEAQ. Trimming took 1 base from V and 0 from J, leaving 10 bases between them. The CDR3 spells CASSLGQTLSNQPQHF. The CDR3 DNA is TGTGCCAGCAGCTTAGGACAAACCCTTAGCAATCAGCCCCAGCATTTT.

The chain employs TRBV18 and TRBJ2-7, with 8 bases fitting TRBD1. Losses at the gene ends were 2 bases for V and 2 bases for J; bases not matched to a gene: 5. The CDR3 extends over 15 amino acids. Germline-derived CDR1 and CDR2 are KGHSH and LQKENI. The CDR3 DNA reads TGTGCCAGCTCACCAAGGCAGGGGGCTACCTACGAGCAGTACTTC. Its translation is CASSPRQGATYEQYF. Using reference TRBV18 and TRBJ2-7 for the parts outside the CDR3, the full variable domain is NAGVMQNPRHLVRRRGQEARLRCSPMKGHSHVYWYRQLPEEGLKFMVYLQKENIIDESGMPKERFSAEFPKEGPSILRIQQVVRGDSAAYFCASSPRQGATYEQYFGPGTRLTVT.

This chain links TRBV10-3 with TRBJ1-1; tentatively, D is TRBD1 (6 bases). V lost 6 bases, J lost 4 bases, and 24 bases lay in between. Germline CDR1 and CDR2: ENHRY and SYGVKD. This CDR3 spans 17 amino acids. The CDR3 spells CAIRGPGASGGGTEAFF. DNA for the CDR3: TGTGCCATCAGGGGCCCCGGGGCGAGTGGGGGCGGCACTGAAGCTTTCTTT.

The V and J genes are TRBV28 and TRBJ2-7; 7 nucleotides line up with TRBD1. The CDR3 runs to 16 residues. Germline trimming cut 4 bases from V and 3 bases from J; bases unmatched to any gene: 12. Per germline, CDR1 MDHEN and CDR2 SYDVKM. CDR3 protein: CASSSASSGQSYEQYF. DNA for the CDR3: TGTGCCAGCAGTTCCGCCTCCTCGGGACAGAGCTACGAGCAGTACTTC.

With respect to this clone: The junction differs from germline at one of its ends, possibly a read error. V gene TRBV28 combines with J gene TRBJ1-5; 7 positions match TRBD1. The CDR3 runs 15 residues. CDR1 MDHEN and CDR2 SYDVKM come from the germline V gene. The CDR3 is CASTPWDSSNQPQHF. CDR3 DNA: TGTGCAAGCACCCCGTGGGACAGCAGCAATCAGCCCCAGCATTTT.

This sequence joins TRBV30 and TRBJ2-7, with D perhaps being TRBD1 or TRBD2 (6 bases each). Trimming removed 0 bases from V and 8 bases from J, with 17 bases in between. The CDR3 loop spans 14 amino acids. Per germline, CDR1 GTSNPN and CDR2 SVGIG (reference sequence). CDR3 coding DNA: TGTGCCTGGAGTGTACTCGGCAGGGGAGGCAAGCAGTACTTC. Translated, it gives CAWSVLGRGGKQYF.

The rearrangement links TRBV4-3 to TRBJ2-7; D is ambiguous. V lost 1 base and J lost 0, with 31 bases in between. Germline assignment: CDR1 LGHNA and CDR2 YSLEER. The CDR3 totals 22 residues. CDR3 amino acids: CASSQVKHGWWVPHVYSYEQYF. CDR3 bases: TGCGCCAGCAGCCAAGTTAAGCACGGCTGGTGGGTCCCCCATGTATACTCCTACGAGCAGTACTTC.

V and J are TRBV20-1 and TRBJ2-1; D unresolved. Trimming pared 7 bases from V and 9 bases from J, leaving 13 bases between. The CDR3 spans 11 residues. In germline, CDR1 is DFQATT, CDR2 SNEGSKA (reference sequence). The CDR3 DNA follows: TGCAGTGATAAGAGCTTAGGTGAGCAGTTCTTC. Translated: CSDKSLGEQFF.

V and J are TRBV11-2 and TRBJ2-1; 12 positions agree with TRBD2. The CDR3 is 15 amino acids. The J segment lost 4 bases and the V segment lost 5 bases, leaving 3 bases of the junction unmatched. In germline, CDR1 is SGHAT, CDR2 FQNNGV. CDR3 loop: CASSPTSGGYNEQFF. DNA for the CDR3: TGTGCCAGCAGCCCGACTAGCGGGGGTTACAATGAGCAGTTCTTC.

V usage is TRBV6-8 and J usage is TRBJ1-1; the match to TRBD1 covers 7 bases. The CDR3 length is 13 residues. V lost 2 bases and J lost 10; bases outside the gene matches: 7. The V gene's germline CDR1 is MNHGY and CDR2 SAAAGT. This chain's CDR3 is CASSYRGGGAAFF. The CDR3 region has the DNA TGTGCCAGCAGTTACCGGGGAGGGGGCGCAGCTTTCTTT.

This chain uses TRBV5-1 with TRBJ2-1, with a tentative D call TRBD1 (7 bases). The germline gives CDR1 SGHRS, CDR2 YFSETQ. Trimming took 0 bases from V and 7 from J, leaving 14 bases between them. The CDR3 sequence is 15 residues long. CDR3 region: CASSLGPGGSNEQFF. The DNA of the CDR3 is TGCGCCAGCAGCTTGGGCCCAGGGGGGAGTAATGAGCAGTTCTTC.

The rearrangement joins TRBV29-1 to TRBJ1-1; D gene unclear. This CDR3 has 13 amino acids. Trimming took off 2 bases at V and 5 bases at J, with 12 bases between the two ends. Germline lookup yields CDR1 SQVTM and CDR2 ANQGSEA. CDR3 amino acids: CSVESGAGTEAFF. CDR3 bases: TGCAGCGTTGAATCAGGCGCGGGGACTGAAGCTTTCTTT. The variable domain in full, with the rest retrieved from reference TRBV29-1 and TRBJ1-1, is SAVISQKPSRDICQRGTSLTIQCQVDSQVTMMFWYRQQPGQSLTLIATANQGSEATYESGFVIDKFPISRPNLTFSTLTVSNMSPEDSSIYLCSVESGAGTEAFFGQGTRLTVV.

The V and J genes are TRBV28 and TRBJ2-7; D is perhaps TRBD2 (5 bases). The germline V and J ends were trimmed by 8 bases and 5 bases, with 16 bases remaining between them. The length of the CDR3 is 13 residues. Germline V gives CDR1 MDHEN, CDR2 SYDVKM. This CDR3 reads CASLAYRTDEQYF. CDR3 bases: TGTGCCAGCCTAGCCTACCGGACCGACGAGCAGTACTTC.

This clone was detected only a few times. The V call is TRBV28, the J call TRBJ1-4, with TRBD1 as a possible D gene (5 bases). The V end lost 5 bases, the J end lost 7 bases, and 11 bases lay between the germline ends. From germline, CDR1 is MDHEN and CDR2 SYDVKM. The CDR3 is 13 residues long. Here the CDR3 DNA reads TGTGCCAGCAGTCTTCCGGGACCTGAAAAACTGTTTTTT. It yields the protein CASSLPGPEKLFF.

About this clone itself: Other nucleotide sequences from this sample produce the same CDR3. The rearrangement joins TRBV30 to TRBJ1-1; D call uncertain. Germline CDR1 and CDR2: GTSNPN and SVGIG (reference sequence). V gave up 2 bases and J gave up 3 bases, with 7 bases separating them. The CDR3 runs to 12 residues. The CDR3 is CAWSSGDTEAFF. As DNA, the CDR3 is TGTGCCTGGAGTTCGGGCGACACTGAAGCTTTCTTT.

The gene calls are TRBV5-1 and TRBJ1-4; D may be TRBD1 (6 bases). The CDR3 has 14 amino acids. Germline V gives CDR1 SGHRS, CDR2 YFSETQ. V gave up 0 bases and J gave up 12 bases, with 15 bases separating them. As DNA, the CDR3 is TGCGCCAGCAGCTTGGGGGGGACACCCCGGGAACTGTTTTTT. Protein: CASSLGGTPRELFF. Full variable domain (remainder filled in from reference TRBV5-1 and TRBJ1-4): KAGVTQTPRYLIKTRGQQVTLSCSPISGHRSVSWYQQTPGQGLQFLFEYFSETQRNKGNFPGRFSGRQFSNSRSEMNVSTLELGDSALYLCASSLGGTPRELFFGSGTQLSVL.

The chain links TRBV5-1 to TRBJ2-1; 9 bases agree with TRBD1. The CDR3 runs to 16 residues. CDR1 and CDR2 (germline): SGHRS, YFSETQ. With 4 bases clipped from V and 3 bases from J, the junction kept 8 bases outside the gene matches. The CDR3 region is CASSLGDRADYNEQFF. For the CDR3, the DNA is TGCGCCAGCAGCCTGGGGGACAGGGCGGACTACAATGAGCAGTTCTTC.

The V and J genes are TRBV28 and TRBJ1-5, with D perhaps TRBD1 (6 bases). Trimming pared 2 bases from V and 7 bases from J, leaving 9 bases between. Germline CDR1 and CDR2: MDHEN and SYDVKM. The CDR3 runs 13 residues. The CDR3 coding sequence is TGTGCCAGCAGTTTAAACAGGGTCCAGCCCCAGCATTTT. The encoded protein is CASSLNRVQPQHF.

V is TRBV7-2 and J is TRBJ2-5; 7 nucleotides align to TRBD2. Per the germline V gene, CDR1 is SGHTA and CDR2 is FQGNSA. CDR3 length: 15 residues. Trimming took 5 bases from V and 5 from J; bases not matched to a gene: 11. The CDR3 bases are TGTGCCAGCAGCCGCCGGGCGACTAGCCGGGAGACCCAGTACTTC. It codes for CASSRRATSRETQYF.

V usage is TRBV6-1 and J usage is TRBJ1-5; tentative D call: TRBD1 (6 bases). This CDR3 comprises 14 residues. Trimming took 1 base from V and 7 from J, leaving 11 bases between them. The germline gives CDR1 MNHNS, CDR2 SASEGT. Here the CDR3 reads CASSEGTGIQPQHF. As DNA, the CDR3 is TGTGCCAGCAGTGAAGGAACAGGGATCCAGCCCCAGCATTTT.

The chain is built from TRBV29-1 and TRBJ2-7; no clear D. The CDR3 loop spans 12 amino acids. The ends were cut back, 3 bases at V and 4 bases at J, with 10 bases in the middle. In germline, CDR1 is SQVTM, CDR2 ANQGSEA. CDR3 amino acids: CSVEGNNYEQYF. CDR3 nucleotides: TGCAGCGTTGAGGGGAATAATTACGAGCAGTACTTC.

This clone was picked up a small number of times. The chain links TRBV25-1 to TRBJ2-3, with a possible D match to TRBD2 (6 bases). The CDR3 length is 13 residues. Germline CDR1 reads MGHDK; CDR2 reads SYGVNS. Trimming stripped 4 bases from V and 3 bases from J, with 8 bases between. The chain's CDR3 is CASSGAGTDTQYF. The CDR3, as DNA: TGTGCCAGCAGTGGTGCGGGAACAGATACGCAGTATTTT.

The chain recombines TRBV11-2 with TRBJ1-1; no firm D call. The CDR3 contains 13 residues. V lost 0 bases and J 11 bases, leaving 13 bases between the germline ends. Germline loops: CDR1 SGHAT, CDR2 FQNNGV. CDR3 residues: CASSLDLGLEAFF. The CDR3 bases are TGTGCCAGCAGCTTAGATCTGGGGTTGGAGGCTTTCTTT. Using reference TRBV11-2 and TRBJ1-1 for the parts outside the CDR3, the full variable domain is EAGVAQSPRYKIIEKRQSVAFWCNPISGHATLYWYQQILGQGPKLLIQFQNNGVVDDSQLPKDRFSAERLKGVDSTLKIQPAKLEDSAVYLCASSLDLGLEAFFGQGTRLTVV.

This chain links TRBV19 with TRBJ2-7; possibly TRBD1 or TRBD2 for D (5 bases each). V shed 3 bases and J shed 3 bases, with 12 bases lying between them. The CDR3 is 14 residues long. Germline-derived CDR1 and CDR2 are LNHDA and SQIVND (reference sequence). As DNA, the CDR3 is TGTGCCAGTAGTATGGGGCAGCGGTACTACGAGCAGTACTTC. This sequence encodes CASSMGQRYYEQYF.

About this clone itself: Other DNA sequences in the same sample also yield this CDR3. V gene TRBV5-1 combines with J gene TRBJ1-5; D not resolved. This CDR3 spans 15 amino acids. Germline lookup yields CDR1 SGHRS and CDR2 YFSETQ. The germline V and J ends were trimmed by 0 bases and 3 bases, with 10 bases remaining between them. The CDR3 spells CASSLATGTNQPQHF. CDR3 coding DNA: TGCGCCAGCAGCTTGGCCACGGGTACCAATCAGCCCCAGCATTTT.